The 12 T cell receptor beta chains in this list originate from one sample, sequenced in a study of T cells expressing NK-cell markers. TCRdb re-called the 5' RACE reads; every CDR3 protein appears as one record, without DNA. The sample has around 280,000 distinct CDR3 sequences; the top ten hold 0.39%. Sequenced input: blood T cells: a sorted CD56 or NKG2C T cell subset, CD4+ or CD8+ T cells, or bulk PBMC T cells (not recorded which). The receptors were sampled from a man aged 18 to 35 in good health.

The J gene is TRBJ2-1, the V gene TRBV7-9; TCRdb outputs TRBD2, but without DNA this stays unchecked. The CDR3 totals 15 residues. Germline CDR1 reads SEHNR; CDR2 reads FQNEAQ (reference sequence). The CDR3: CASSPQPSGSDEQFF.

The J gene is TRBJ2-6, the V gene TRBV19; TCRdb's D call of TRBD1 is untestable without DNA. The germline gives CDR1 LNHDA, CDR2 SQIVND (reference sequence). The CDR3 covers 17 residues. The CDR3 here is CARKGNDRVDGANVLTF.

The chain links TRBV29-1 to TRBJ2-2; TCRdb returns TRBD2, unconfirmable since there is no DNA. Per germline, CDR1 SQVTM and CDR2 ANQGSEA. The CDR3 is 14 amino acids. The CDR3 loop is CSVPSRDKSRELFF.

The V gene is TRBV27, the J gene TRBJ2-1; TCRdb returns TRBD2, unconfirmable since there is no DNA. The V gene's germline CDR1 is MNHEY and CDR2 SMNVEV (reference sequence). There are 13 residues in the CDR3. The CDR3 spells CASSVIAGGPSFF.

CDR3 sequence: CASSIYPYEQYF. The chain recombines TRBV7-2 with TRBJ2-7. The CDR3 loop spans 12 amino acids. The V gene's germline CDR1 is SGHTA and CDR2 FQGNSA.

The chain has TRBV9 and TRBJ2-2; TCRdb calls TRBD2, which cannot be checked without DNA. Germline CDR1 SGDLS, CDR2 YYNGEE. This CDR3 comprises 15 residues. The CDR3: CASSAPRLGNGELFF.

The rearrangement joins TRBV5-1 to TRBJ2-3; TCRdb's D call of TRBD1 is untestable without DNA. The CDR3 runs to 16 residues. Germline V gene lookup returns CDR1 SGHRS and CDR2 YFSETQ. The CDR3 sequence is CASSLMVWGSTDTQYF.

The rearrangement uses TRBV15 and TRBJ2-1; TCRdb calls TRBD2, which cannot be checked without DNA. The germline CDR1 and CDR2 sequences are LNHNV and YYDKDF (reference sequence). CDR3 length: 17 amino acids. CDR3 in amino acids: CATSRDSGRSSYNEQFF.

The CDR3 is CASSFGQGFYNEQFF. The V and J genes are TRBV12-3 or TRBV12-4 and TRBJ2-1. This CDR3 has 15 amino acids.

The chain links TRBV12-3 or TRBV12-4 to TRBJ2-3; TCRdb's D call of TRBD1 is untestable without DNA. CDR3 size: 17 residues. CDR3 sequence reads: CASSLIGRGLGTDTQYF.

The rearrangement joins TRBV20-1 to TRBJ1-5; TCRdb names TRBD1, which stays unverified in the absence of DNA. Germline values: CDR1 DFQATT, CDR2 SNEGSKA (reference sequence). This CDR3 is 16 amino acids long. The CDR3 loop reads CSARLRVSGSNQPQHF.

The genes are TRBV7-9 and TRBJ2-5; the D call from TCRdb, TRBD1, cannot be confirmed without DNA. The CDR3 loop spans 13 amino acids. Germline-derived CDR1 and CDR2 are SEHNR and FQNEAQ (reference sequence). The CDR3 is CASSLGIGGTQYF. The entire variable domain, with the rest obtained from reference TRBV7-9 and TRBJ2-5, is as follows: DTGVSQNPRHKITKRGQNVTFRCDPISEHNRLYWYRQTLGQGPEFLTYFQNEAQLEKSRLLSDRFSAERPKGSFSTLEIQRTEQGDSAMYLCASSLGIGGTQYFGPGTRLLVL.